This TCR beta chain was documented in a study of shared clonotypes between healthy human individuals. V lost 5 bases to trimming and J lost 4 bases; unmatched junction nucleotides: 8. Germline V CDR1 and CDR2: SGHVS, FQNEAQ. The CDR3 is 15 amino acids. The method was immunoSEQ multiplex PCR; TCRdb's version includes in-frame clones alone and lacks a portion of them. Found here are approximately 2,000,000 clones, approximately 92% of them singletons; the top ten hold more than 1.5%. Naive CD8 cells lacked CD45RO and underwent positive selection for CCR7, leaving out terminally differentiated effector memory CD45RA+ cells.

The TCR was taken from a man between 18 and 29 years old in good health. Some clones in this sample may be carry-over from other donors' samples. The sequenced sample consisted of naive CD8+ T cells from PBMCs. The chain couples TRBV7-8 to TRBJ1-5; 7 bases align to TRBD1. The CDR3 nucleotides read TGTGCCAGCAGCCCTCGACAGGGCCCAAATCAGCCCCAGCATTTT. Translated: CASSPRQGPNQPQHF.